The 14 T cell receptor beta chains listed next were all sequenced from one sample in a study of graft-versus-host responses after intestinal transplantation (dated by TCRdb to about 2021). No antigens are known for them. Library method: the immunoSEQ multiplex PCR assay. TCRdb stores this immuneACCESS table with in-frame sequences only. Part of the clones is absent; in the studies checked, under half of the shortfall reflects unresolved V genes, and no reason is known for the rest. Counted in this sample were 80,000 to 100,000 clones; roughly 91% of them appeared once. Together, the top ten hold 0.18% of the sample. The time point label corresponds to: cells obtained before transplantation from donor or recipient. Sample: unstimulated CD4+ T cells sorted from spleen or lymph node cells, taken before transplant. The receptor set was obtained from a human donor who was the organ donor for an intestinal transplant.

The chain uses TRBV19 and TRBJ1-1; 9 bases map to TRBD1. V dropped 6 bases and J dropped 0; count of bases not matched to a gene: 20. The CDR3 totals 20 residues. In germline, CDR1 is LNHDA, CDR2 SQIVND (reference sequence). The CDR3 region has the DNA TGTGCCAGTAGCTTCCCGGGACAGGGTAAAGACCAGCGGGTGAACACTGAAGCTTTCTTT. Its protein product is CASSFPGQGKDQRVNTEAFF.

The chain combines TRBV27 with TRBJ2-7, with 7 bases lining up with TRBD1. Germline-derived CDR1 and CDR2 are MNHEY and SMNVEV (reference sequence). This CDR3 comprises 15 residues. Unmatched junction bases numbered 8, after V lost 5 bases and J lost 1 base. The CDR3 loop reads CASSPTRTGSYEQYF. Written as DNA, the CDR3 is TGTGCCAGCAGTCCCACCCGGACAGGATCCTACGAGCAGTACTTC.

V usage is TRBV27 and J usage is TRBJ1-1; possibly TRBD1 for D (5 bases). CDR1 MNHEY and CDR2 SMNVEV come from the germline V gene (reference sequence). There are 12 residues in the CDR3. V dropped 4 bases and J dropped 5 bases, with 8 bases sitting between them. CDR3 region: CASSSRGTEAFF. The CDR3 DNA reads as TGTGCCAGCAGTTCGCGGGGGACTGAAGCTTTCTTT.

The rearrangement links TRBV6-1 to TRBJ2-3; 9 positions agree with TRBD1. V was pared by 4 bases and J by 0 bases, with 11 bases of the junction left unmatched. Germline assignment: CDR1 MNHNS and CDR2 SASEGT. This CDR3 has 18 amino acids. CDR3 DNA sequence: TGTGCCAGCAGTGGGGGACAGGGCCTACGAGCTAGCACAGATACGCAGTATTTT. This encodes CASSGGQGLRASTDTQYF.

The chain couples TRBV27 to TRBJ1-2; 9 positions match TRBD1. This CDR3 spans 14 amino acids. V shed 6 bases and J 5 bases; nucleotides not matched to a gene: 7. Germline-derived CDR1 and CDR2 are MNHEY and SMNVEV (reference sequence). CDR3: CASRGTGTGYGYTF. Written as DNA, the CDR3 is TGTGCCAGCAGGGGGACAGGGACGGGGTATGGCTACACCTTC.

The chain links TRBV14 to TRBJ2-5; 8 bases line up with TRBD1. The germline CDR1 and CDR2 sequences are SGHDN and FVKESK. The CDR3 length is 15 residues. The V gene end was trimmed by 1 base and the J gene end by 5 bases; junction bases not matched to a gene: 6. The CDR3 DNA reads TGTGCCAGCAGCCAAGGGAGGACAGGGTATGAGACCCAGTACTTC. Protein sequence: CASSQGRTGYETQYF.

This sequence joins TRBV11-2 and TRBJ2-7; a weak D match, TRBD1 (5 bases). The length of the CDR3 is 14 residues. V was cut by 2 bases and J by 4 bases, with 12 bases left in between. Per germline, CDR1 SGHAT and CDR2 FQNNGV. CDR3 DNA sequence: TGTGCCAGCAGCTTAAATCGGAAGGGGTACGAGCAGTACTTC. Amino acid sequence: CASSLNRKGYEQYF.

The chain carries TRBV2 and TRBJ1-2; 8 bases align to TRBD1. The germline CDR1 and CDR2 sequences are SNHLY and FYNNEI. The CDR3 covers 13 residues. Germline trimming cut 7 bases from V and 5 bases from J; bases unmatched to any gene: 6. The CDR3 loop reads CASNLDRGYGYTF. As DNA, the CDR3 is TGTGCCAGCAACCTAGACAGGGGTTATGGCTACACCTTC.

The J gene is TRBJ1-5, the V gene TRBV19; 8 nucleotides match TRBD1. There are 15 residues in the CDR3. Per germline, CDR1 LNHDA and CDR2 SQIVND (reference sequence). V shed 6 bases and J 2 bases; nucleotides not matched to a gene: 6. CDR3 region: CASRQDRGGNQPQHF. The CDR3 DNA reads TGTGCCAGTAGACAAGACAGGGGCGGCAATCAGCCCCAGCATTTT.

The CDR3 loop reads CATSRVTGARSYEQYF. CDR3 coding DNA: TGTGCCACCAGCAGAGTTACAGGGGCGAGGTCCTACGAGCAGTACTTC. The chain joins TRBV15 to TRBJ2-7; 7 bases agree with TRBD1. The CDR3 consists of 16 residues. The V gene's germline CDR1 is LNHNV and CDR2 YYDKDF (reference sequence). Unmatched junction bases numbered 7, after V lost 1 base and J lost 1 base.

The chain employs TRBV10-3 and TRBJ2-7; 9 nucleotides line up with TRBD1. Germline CDR1 ENHRY, CDR2 SYGVKD. CDR3 length: 13 amino acids. The V and J ends lost 6 bases and 5 bases, in that order; junction bases with no gene match: 5. The CDR3 DNA sequence: TGTGCCATCAGCCCCGGGACAGGGAACGAGCAGTACTTC. Residues: CAISPGTGNEQYF.

J is TRBJ2-3 and V is TRBV19; 8 nucleotides agree with TRBD1. The germline CDR1 and CDR2 sequences are LNHDA and SQIVND (reference sequence). CDR3 length: 15 amino acids. The V gene end was trimmed by 6 bases and the J gene end by 3 bases; junction bases not matched to a gene: 8. CDR3 protein: CASRTTGGGTDTQYF. The CDR3 coding sequence is TGTGCCAGTAGGACAACAGGGGGTGGGACAGATACGCAGTATTTT. The whole variable domain, remainder taken from reference TRBV19 and TRBJ2-3, is DGGITQSPKYLFRKEGQNVTLSCEQNLNHDAMYWYRQDPGQGLRLIYYSQIVNDFQKGDIAEGYSVSREKKESFPLTVTSAQKNPTAFYLCASRTTGGGTDTQYFGPGTRLTVL.

The V and J genes are TRBV6-6 and TRBJ2-2, with TRBD2 matching 10 bases. CDR1 is MNHNY, CDR2 SVGAGI, per germline (reference sequence). The CDR3 contains 15 residues. The V and J ends lost 2 bases and 3 bases, in that order; junction bases with no gene match: 0. DNA of the CDR3: TGTGCCAGCAGTTACCTAGCGGGGGACACCGGGGAGCTGTTTTTT. Amino acids: CASSYLAGDTGELFF.

In the case of this clone: At one boundary the junction diverges from the germline segment, which might be a read error. This rearrangement joins TRBV30 to TRBJ2-1; a possible D gene is TRBD2 (6 bases). Germline CDR1 GTSNPN, CDR2 SVGIG (reference sequence). The CDR3 consists of 11 residues. The CDR3 DNA is TGCTCTATGGGGGGCTACAATGAGCAGTTCTTC. Residues: CSMGGYNEQFF.